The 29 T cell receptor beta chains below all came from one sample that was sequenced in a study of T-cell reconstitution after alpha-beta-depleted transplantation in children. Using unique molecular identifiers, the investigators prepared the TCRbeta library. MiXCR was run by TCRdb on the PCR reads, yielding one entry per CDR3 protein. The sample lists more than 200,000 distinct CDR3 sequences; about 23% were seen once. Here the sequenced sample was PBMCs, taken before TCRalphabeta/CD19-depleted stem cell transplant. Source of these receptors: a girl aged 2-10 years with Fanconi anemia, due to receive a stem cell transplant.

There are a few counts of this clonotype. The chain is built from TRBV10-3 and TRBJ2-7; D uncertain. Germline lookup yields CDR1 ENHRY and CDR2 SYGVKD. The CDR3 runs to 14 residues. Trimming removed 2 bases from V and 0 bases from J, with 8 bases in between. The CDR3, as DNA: TGTGCCATCAGTGAGAGGGCCCTCTCCTACGAGCAGTACTTC. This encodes CAISERALSYEQYF.

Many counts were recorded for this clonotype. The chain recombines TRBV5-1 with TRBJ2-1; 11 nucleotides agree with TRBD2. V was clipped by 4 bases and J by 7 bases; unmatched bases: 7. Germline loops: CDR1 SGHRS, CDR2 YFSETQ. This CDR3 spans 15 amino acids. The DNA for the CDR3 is TGCGCCAGCAGCCCCGGGACTAGCGGTTCAAATGAGCAGTTCTTC. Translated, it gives CASSPGTSGSNEQFF.

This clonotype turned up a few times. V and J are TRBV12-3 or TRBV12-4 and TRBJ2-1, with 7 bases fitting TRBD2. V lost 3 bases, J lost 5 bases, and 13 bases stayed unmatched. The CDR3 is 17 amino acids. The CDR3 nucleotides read TGTGCCAGCAGTTTTTTCCCCACGGAGCTAGCGGACAATGAGCAGTTCTTC. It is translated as CASSFFPTELADNEQFF.

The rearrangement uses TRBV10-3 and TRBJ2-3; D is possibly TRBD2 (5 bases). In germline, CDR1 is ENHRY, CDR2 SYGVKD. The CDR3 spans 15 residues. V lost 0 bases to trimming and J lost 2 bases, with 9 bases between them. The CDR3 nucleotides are TGTGCCATCAGTGAGTCACTAGGTTACACAGATACGCAGTATTTT. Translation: CAISESLGYTDTQYF.

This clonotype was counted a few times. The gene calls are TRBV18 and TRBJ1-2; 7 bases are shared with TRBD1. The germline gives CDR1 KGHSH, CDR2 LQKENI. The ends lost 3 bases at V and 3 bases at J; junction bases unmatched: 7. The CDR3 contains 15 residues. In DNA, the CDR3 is TGTGCCAGCTCACCCAAAGTGGACAGGCACTATGGCTACACCTTC. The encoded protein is CASSPKVDRHYGYTF.

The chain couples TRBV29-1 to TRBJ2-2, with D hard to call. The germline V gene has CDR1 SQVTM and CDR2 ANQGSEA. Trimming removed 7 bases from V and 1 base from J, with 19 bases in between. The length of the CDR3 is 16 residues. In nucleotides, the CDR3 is TGCAGCGCCCCCCCTTTGTGGACGAGGAACACCGGGGAGCTGTTTTTT. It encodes CSAPPLWTRNTGELFF.

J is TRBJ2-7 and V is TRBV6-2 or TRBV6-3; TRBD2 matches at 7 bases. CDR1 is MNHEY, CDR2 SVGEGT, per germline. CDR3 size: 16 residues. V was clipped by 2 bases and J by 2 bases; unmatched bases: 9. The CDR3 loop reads CASSYGGLSSTYEQYF. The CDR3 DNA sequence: TGTGCCAGCAGTTACGGGGGACTATCCAGTACCTACGAGCAGTACTTC.

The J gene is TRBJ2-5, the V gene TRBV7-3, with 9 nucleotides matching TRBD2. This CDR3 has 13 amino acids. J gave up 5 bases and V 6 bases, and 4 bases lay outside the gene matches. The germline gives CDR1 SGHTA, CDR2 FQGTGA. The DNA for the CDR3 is TGTGCCAGCAGTCGGGGACTAGCTGAGACCCAGTACTTC. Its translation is CASSRGLAETQYF.

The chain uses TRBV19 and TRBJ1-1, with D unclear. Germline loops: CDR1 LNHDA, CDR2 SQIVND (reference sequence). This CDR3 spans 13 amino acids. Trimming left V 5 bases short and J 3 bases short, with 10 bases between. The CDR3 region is CASSVLRDTEAFF. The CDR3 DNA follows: TGTGCCAGTAGTGTCCTTCGGGACACTGAAGCTTTCTTT.

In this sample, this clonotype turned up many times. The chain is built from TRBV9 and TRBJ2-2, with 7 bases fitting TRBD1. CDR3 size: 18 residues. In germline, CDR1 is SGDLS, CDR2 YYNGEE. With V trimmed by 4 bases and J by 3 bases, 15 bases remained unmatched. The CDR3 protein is CASSPRFLTGHHTGELFF. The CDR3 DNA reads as TGTGCCAGCAGCCCGCGGTTTTTGACAGGGCACCACACCGGGGAGCTGTTTTTT.

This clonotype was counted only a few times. The CDR3 is CASSFAGGHPYEQYF. CDR3 bases: TGTGCCAGCAGTTTCGCGGGGGGGCACCCCTACGAGCAGTACTTC. V usage is TRBV12-3 or TRBV12-4 and J usage is TRBJ2-7; 9 bases agree with TRBD2. This CDR3 contains 15 residues. J was trimmed by 2 bases and V by 3 bases; bases with no gene match: 5.

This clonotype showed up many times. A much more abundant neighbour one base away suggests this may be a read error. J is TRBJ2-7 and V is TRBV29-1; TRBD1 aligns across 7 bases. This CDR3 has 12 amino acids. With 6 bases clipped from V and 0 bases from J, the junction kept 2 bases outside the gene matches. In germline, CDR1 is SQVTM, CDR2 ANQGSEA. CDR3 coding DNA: TGCAGCGTCCGGGACAGCTCCTACGAGCAGTACTTC. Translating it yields CSVRDSSYEQYF.

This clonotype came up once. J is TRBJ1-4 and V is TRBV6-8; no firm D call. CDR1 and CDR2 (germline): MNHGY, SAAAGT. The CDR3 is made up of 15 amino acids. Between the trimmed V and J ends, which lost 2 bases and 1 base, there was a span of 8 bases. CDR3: CASSYAGGTNEKLFF. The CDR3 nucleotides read TGTGCCAGCAGTTACGCGGGCGGAACTAATGAAAAACTGTTTTTT.

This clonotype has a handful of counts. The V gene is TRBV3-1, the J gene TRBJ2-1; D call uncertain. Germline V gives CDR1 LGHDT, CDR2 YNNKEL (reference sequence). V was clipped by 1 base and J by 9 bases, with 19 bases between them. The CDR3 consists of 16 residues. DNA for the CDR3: TGTGCCAGCAGCCAAGTTCCCTACAGCAAGAATCGTGAGCAGTTCTTC. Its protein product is CASSQVPYSKNREQFF.

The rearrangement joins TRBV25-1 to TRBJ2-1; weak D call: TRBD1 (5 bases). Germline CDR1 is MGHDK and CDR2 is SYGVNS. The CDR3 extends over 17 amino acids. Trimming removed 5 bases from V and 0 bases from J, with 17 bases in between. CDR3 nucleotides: TGTGCCAGCAGTAAAGGGGCAGGCCATAGCTCCTACAATGAGCAGTTCTTC. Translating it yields CASSKGAGHSSYNEQFF.

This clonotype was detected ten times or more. This CDR3 reads CSVEVRGGNTEAFF. The CDR3 DNA reads as TGCAGCGTTGAAGTCCGGGGGGGGAACACTGAAGCTTTCTTT. The chain has TRBV29-1 and TRBJ1-1; a weak D match, TRBD1 (5 bases). CDR3 length: 14 amino acids. V lost 1 base, J lost 1 base, and 10 bases lay in between. Germline V lookup: CDR1 SQVTM, CDR2 ANQGSEA.

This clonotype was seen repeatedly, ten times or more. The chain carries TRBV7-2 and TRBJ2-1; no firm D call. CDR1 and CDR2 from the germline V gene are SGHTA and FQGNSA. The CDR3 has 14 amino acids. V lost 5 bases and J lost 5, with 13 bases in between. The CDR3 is CASSVDYDDNEQFF. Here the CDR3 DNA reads TGTGCCAGCAGCGTCGATTACGATGACAATGAGCAGTTCTTC.

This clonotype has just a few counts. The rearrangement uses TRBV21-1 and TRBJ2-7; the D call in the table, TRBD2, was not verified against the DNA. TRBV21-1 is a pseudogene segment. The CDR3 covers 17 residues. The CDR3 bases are TGTGCCAGCAGCAAAGGGGACCAGACAGGGAGCTCCTACGAGCAGTACTTC. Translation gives CASSKGDQTGSSYEQYF.

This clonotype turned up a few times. This CDR3 is CASSSQDPRGGNTIYF. The DNA for the CDR3 is TGCGCCAGCAGCTCCCAGGACCCTCGAGGGGGAAACACCATATATTTT. This sequence joins TRBV5-1 and TRBJ1-3; D ambiguous. CDR1 and CDR2 (germline): SGHRS, YFSETQ. The CDR3 is 16 amino acids. Trimming removed 3 bases at V and 4 bases at J, with 17 bases between.

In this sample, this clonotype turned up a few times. The CDR3 reads CASSIGIRDTQYF. The CDR3, as DNA: TGTGCCAGTAGTATTGGGATCCGAGATACGCAGTATTTT. The chain combines TRBV19 with TRBJ2-3; D call uncertain. CDR1 LNHDA and CDR2 SQIVND come from the germline V gene (reference sequence). The CDR3 consists of 13 residues. Deletions cut 3 bases from V and 5 bases from J, with 9 bases between.

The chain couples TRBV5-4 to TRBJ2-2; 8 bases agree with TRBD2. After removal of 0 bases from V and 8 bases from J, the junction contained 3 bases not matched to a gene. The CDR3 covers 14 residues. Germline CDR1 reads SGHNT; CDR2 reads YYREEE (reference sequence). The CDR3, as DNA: TGTGCCAGCAGCTTGGATAGCGGGAATGGGGAGCTGTTTTTT. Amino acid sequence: CASSLDSGNGELFF.

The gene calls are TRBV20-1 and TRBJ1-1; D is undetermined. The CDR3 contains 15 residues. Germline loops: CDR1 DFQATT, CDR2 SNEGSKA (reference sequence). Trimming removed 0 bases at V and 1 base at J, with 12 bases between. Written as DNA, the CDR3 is TGCAGTGCTAGAGATGGGAGGTCTACGAACACTGAAGCTTTCTTT. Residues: CSARDGRSTNTEAFF.

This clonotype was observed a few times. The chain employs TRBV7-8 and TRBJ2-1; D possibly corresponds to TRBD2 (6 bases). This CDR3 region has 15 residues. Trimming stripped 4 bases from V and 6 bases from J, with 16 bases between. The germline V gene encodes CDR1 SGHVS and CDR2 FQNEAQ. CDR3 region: CASSSLGTPSNEQFF. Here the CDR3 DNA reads TGTGCCAGCAGCTCGTTGGGGACTCCCAGCAATGAGCAGTTCTTC. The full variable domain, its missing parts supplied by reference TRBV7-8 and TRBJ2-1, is GAGVSQSPRYKVAKRGQDVALRCDPISGHVSLFWYQQALGQGPEFLTYFQNEAQLDKSGLPSDRFFAERPEGSVSTLKIQRTQQEDSAVYLCASSSLGTPSNEQFFGPGTRLTVL.

CDR3 sequence: CSDKLAGGQNEQFF. The DNA of the CDR3 is TGCAGTGACAAACTAGCGGGGGGGCAGAATGAGCAGTTCTTC. The V call is TRBV20-1, the J call TRBJ2-1; 13 bases are a match to TRBD2. Germline CDR1 DFQATT, CDR2 SNEGSKA (reference sequence). Trimming removed 7 bases from V and 7 bases from J; junction bases left unmatched: 7. The CDR3 runs 14 residues.

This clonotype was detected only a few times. The CDR3 region is CSATYNEQFF. The CDR3 region has the DNA TGCAGTGCTACTTACAATGAGCAGTTCTTC. This sequence joins TRBV20-1 and TRBJ2-1; no clear D. The CDR3 has 10 amino acids. V was cut by 4 bases and J by 4 bases, with 2 bases left in between. CDR1 DFQATT and CDR2 SNEGSKA come from the germline V gene (reference sequence).

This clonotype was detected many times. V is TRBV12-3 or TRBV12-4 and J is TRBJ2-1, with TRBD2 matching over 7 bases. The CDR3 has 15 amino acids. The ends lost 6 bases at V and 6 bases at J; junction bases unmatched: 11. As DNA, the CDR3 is TGTGCCAGCAGCCTGGGGCTGACGGGGGGCAATGAGCAGTTCTTC. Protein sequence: CASSLGLTGGNEQFF.

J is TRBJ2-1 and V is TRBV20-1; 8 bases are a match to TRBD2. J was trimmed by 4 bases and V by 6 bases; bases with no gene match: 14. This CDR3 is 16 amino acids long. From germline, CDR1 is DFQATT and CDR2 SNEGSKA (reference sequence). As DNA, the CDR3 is TGCAGTGCAGACCATAGCGGGATTCAGAAATACAATGAGCAGTTCTTC. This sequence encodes CSADHSGIQKYNEQFF.

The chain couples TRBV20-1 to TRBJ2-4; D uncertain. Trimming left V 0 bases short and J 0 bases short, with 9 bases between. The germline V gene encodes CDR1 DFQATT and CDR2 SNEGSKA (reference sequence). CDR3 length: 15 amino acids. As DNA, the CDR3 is TGCAGTGCTAGAGATTTTGGCGGAGCCAAAAACATTCAGTACTTC. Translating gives CSARDFGGAKNIQYF.

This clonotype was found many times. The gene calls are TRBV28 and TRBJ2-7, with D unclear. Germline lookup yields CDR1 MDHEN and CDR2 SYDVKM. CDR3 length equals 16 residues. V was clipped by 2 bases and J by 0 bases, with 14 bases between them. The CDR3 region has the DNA TGTGCCAGCAGTTTAACGGACGCCTCGAGCTCCTACGAGCAGTACTTC. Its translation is CASSLTDASSSYEQYF. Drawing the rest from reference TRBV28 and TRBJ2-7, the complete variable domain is DVKVTQSSRYLVKRTGEKVFLECVQDMDHENMFWYRQDPGLGLRLIYFSYDVKMKEKGDIPEGYSVSREKKERFSLILESASTNQTSMYLCASSLTDASSSYEQYFGPGTRLTVT.